This TCR beta chain was retrieved from a study of T cell responses to AZD1222 COVID-19 vaccine. Whole-study context: Doses given second, at about 4 or about 12 weeks, were pooled. Study-wide findings and caveats: Donor demographics were predominantly white British with a female majority; clonal diversity may be underestimated. Vaccine-associated CD4 TCRs ranged over spike, dominating at 160-218 and 743-854. Once two AZD1222 doses were given, Spike-specific TCR breadth and depth went up.

Clones were sequenced by immunoSEQ multiplex PCR, and TCRdb holds only the in-frame ones, with some missing. The top ten clones hold about 18% of a sample with more than 85,000 clones, roughly 80% of them seen once. About this clone itself: Its target is unknown.

After removal of 3 bases from V and 7 bases from J, the junction contained 10 bases not matched to a gene. The CDR3 is 15 amino acids. Germline assignment: CDR1 MNHNS and CDR2 SASEGT. The genes are TRBV6-1 and TRBJ2-7; 9 bases agree with TRBD1. Material: peripheral blood, obtained on day 0 of AZD1222 vaccination. This clonotype was sampled from an adult in good health. The CDR3: CASSEGQGLGGEQYV. The CDR3 bases are TGTGCCAGCAGTGAGGGACAGGGATTAGGGGGAGAGCAGTACGTC.